The T cell receptor beta chain described here comes from a study of lymphopenia after photon versus proton radiotherapy. Study-wide findings and caveats: After the lymphocyte nadir, photon-treated repertoires showed oligoclonal expansion, especially of CD8+ Temra cells. Under photons, naive T cells and diversity fell while effector/memory populations rose. In patients who died, overall survival fell as post-nadir TCR diversity dropped more.

The repertoire was sequenced with immunoSEQ multiplex PCR; TCRdb's copy has only in-frame clones and lacks some. The table includes 25,000 to 30,000 clones, under 85% detected once. The CDR3 runs 14 residues. Trimming pared 8 bases from V and 3 bases from J, leaving 17 bases between. Germline CDR1 MDHEN, CDR2 SYDVKM. Comments on this clone: Its target is unknown.

This TCR was sampled from a woman between 50 and 59 years old with pancreatic cancer. The chain uses TRBV28 and TRBJ2-7; a possible D gene is TRBD2 (5 bases). The sequencing here drew on peripheral blood, taken from a patient treated with photon-based radiotherapy. DNA for the CDR3: TGTGCCAGCGTCCTCCCGGGAACCAGCTACGAGCAGTACTTC. Its protein product is CASVLPGTSYEQYF.